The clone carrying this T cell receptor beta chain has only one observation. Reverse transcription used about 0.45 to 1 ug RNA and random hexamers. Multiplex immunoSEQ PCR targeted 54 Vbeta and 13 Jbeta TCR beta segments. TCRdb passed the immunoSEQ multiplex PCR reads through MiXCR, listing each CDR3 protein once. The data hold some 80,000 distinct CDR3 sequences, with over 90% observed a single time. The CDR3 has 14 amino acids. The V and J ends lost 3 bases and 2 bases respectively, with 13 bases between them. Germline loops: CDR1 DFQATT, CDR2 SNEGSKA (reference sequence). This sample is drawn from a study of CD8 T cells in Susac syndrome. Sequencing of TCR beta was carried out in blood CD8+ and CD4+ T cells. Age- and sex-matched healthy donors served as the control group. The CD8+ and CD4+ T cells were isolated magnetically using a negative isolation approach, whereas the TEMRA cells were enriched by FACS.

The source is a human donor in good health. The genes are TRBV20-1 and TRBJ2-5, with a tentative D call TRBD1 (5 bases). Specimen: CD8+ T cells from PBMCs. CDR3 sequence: CSASAGHGQETQYF. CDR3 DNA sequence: TGCAGTGCTAGTGCCGGACACGGGCAAGAGACCCAGTACTTC.